Described below is a single TCR beta chain sequence and its context. 13 Jbeta primers and 60 Vbeta primers were used for the PCR. TCRdb keeps only in-frame clones here, not all; method: immunoSEQ multiplex PCR. The sample contains 140,000 to 150,000 clones, about three quarters of which appear only once. The CDR3 loop spans 16 amino acids. CDR1 and CDR2 (germline): SGHTS, YDEGEE. Losses at the gene ends were 5 bases for V and 0 bases for J; bases not matched to a gene: 11. The data derive from a study of cytomegalovirus exposure and HLA in healthy donors. The chain combines TRBV5-8 with TRBJ2-7; 7 positions agree with TRBD1. This clonotype was sampled from a male donor in good health and CMV-seronegative. The sample consisted of PBMCs. DNA for the CDR3: TGTGCCAGCAGTCGTCACTCCGGGACAGTCTCCTACGAGCAGTACTTC. Translation: CASSRHSGTVSYEQYF.